A selection of T cell receptor beta chains follows, all from one sample in a study of CD8 T cells in Susac syndrome. TCRdb called the immunoSEQ multiplex PCR reads again in MiXCR, with one record for every CDR3 protein. The sample lists about 180,000 distinct CDR3 sequences; 94% were seen once. Sequencing was carried out using CD4+ T cells from PBMCs. The source is a human donor with Susac syndrome. Each CDR3 is given with its conserved first and last residue. The D gene is left open where the match is weak. Size values are once, few and many counts, or a class for expanded clones, and some rows have none.

V: TRBV6-5; D: -; length: 11; J: TRBJ2-1; size: -; DNA: TGTGCCAGCAGGGAAGACAATGAGCAGTTCTTC; CDR3: CASREDNEQFF
V: TRBV6-6; D: -; length: 15; J: TRBJ1-5; size: once; DNA: TGTGCCAGCAGTTACCCTGGCGGGGCGCGGCAGCCCCAGCATTTT; CDR3: CASSYPGGARQPQHF
V: TRBV12-3/TRBV12-4; D: -; length: 14; J: TRBJ1-5; size: once; DNA: TGTGCCAGCAGTTCCTCCACCGGGAATCAGCCCCAGCATTTT; CDR3: CASSSSTGNQPQHF
V: TRBV3-1; D: TRBD1; length: 15; J: TRBJ2-5; size: -; DNA: TGTGCCAGCAGCCAGGGGACAGGGGACGGGGAGACCCAGTACTTC; CDR3: CASSQGTGDGETQYF
V: TRBV29-1; D: -; length: 11; J: TRBJ2-5; size: -; DNA: TGCAGCACCCAAGTCCAAGAGACCCAGTACTTC; CDR3: CSTQVQETQYF
V: TRBV20-1; D: -; length: 15; J: TRBJ2-3; size: -; DNA: TGCAGTGCTATTGTCGGACAGTACTCAACAGATACGCAGTATTTT; CDR3: CSAIVGQYSTDTQYF
V: TRBV5-5; D: -; length: 15; J: TRBJ2-1; size: -; DNA: TGTGCCAGCAGCTTGGGACTGCTCTCCTACAATGAGCAGTTCTTC; CDR3: CASSLGLLSYNEQFF
V: TRBV3-1; D: -; length: 16; J: TRBJ2-2; size: -; DNA: TGTGCCAGCAGCCAAGATCGGCGGGGGAACACCGGGGAGCTGTTTTTT; CDR3: CASSQDRRGNTGELFF
V: TRBV6-5; D: -; length: 14; J: TRBJ1-3; size: -; DNA: TGTGCCAGCAAACTCAGCAGGGCCAGGCACACCATATATTTT; CDR3: CASKLSRARHTIYF
V: TRBV6-5; D: -; length: 15; J: TRBJ2-7; size: -; DNA: TGTGCCAGCAGTACTTCCCATCGTCCCTCCTACGAGCAGTACTTC; CDR3: CASSTSHRPSYEQYF
V: TRBV9; D: -; length: 14; J: TRBJ1-4; size: -; DNA: TGTGCCAGCAGCGTAGGCAGTGTTAATGAAAACCTGTTTTTT; CDR3: CASSVGSVNENLFF
V: TRBV20-1; D: -; length: 14; J: TRBJ1-2; size: -; DNA: TGCAGTGCTAAAAGGGACGGCCTTAACTATGGCTACACCTTC; CDR3: CSAKRDGLNYGYTF
V: TRBV9; D: TRBD2; length: 14; J: TRBJ2-3; size: once; DNA: TGTGCCAGCAGCTTCCGACTAGCGGGGGATACGCAGTATTTT; CDR3: CASSFRLAGDTQYF
V: TRBV4-1; D: -; length: 15; J: TRBJ2-1; size: -; DNA: TGCGCCAGCAGCCAAGAGGAAATCCTAGACAATGAGCAGTTCTTC; CDR3: CASSQEEILDNEQFF
V: TRBV7-6; D: -; length: 14; J: TRBJ1-6; size: -; DNA: TGTGCCAGCAGCTCGTCGGGGGGTCCAGGTCCCCTCCACTTT; CDR3: CASSSSGGPGPLHF
V: TRBV19; D: -; length: 15; J: TRBJ2-5; size: -; DNA: TGTGCCAGTACCCCCAGCGGGCTCACCCTGAGGACCCAGTACTTC; CDR3: CASTPSGLTLRTQYF
V: TRBV20-1; D: TRBD1; length: 15; J: TRBJ2-3; size: -; DNA: TGCAGTGCTCTGGCCGCAGGGGGCGGGACAGATACGCAGTATTTT; CDR3: CSALAAGGGTDTQYF
V: TRBV6-2/TRBV6-3; D: TRBD1; length: 13; J: TRBJ1-1; size: -; DNA: TGTGCCAGCAGAGAAACAGGGGGCAGGGGAGCTTTCTTT; CDR3: CASRETGGRGAFF
V: TRBV20-1; D: -; length: 16; J: TRBJ2-3; size: -; DNA: TGCAGTGCTAGAGAGGGTACCAGTGGAGGCACAGATACGCAGTATTTT; CDR3: CSAREGTSGGTDTQYF
V: TRBV5-4; D: TRBD2; length: 16; J: TRBJ2-3; size: -; DNA: TGTGCCAGCACCTCCGCAGCGGGGGGGCAGGAAGATACGCAGTATTTT; CDR3: CASTSAAGGQEDTQYF
V: TRBV4-3; D: TRBD2; length: 20; J: TRBJ2-7; size: few; DNA: TGCGCCAGCAGCCAAGATCAGGGAGGACTTATAGGACTAGCAGACTACGAGCAGTACTTC; CDR3: CASSQDQGGLIGLADYEQYF
V: TRBV5-1; D: -; length: 14; J: TRBJ1-1; size: -; DNA: TGCGCCAGCCAGCTGTCCACGATGAACACTGAAGCTTTCTTT; CDR3: CASQLSTMNTEAFF
V: TRBV5-1; D: -; length: 13; J: TRBJ1-4; size: -; DNA: TGCGCCAGCAGCTTGGGAGAGAATGAAAAACTGTTTTTT; CDR3: CASSLGENEKLFF
V: TRBV9; D: -; length: 13; J: TRBJ2-7; size: -; DNA: TGTGCCAGCAGTGGGCAGTCCCTGAGGGAGCAGTACTTC; CDR3: CASSGQSLREQYF
V: TRBV18; D: -; length: 14; J: TRBJ1-1; size: -; DNA: TGTGCCAGCTCACAGGGGGGTAGGAACACTGAAGCTTTCTTT; CDR3: CASSQGGRNTEAFF
V: TRBV3-1; D: TRBD1; length: 13; J: TRBJ1-1; size: -; DNA: TGTGCCAGCAGCCAAGATGGGTACAGGGGAGCTTTCTTT; CDR3: CASSQDGYRGAFF
V: TRBV18; D: -; length: 14; J: TRBJ1-5; size: -; DNA: TGTGCCAGCTCACGGACGGAGAGCAATCAGCCCCAGCATTTT; CDR3: CASSRTESNQPQHF
V: TRBV7-2; D: -; length: 15; J: TRBJ2-5; size: -; DNA: TGTGCCAGCAGCTTACCGTCAGGGCCCCAAGAGACCCAGTACTTC; CDR3: CASSLPSGPQETQYF
V: TRBV20-1; D: -; length: 16; J: TRBJ1-2; size: -; DNA: TGCAGTGCAACAGGAGGGGGGGCGGATTCCAAATATGGCTACACCTTC; CDR3: CSATGGGADSKYGYTF
V: TRBV12-3/TRBV12-4; D: -; length: 12; J: TRBJ1-6; size: few; DNA: TGTGCCAGCAGTTTTGATAATTCACCCCTCCACTTT; CDR3: CASSFDNSPLHF
V: TRBV30; D: -; length: 13; J: TRBJ1-1; size: -; DNA: TGTGCCTGGAGAGACAGGCTGGACACTGAAGCTTTCTTT; CDR3: CAWRDRLDTEAFF
V: TRBV7-9; D: TRBD1; length: 14; J: TRBJ1-1; size: -; DNA: TGTGCCAGCAGGGTGGGACAGGGGGCCGCTGAAGCTTTCTTT; CDR3: CASRVGQGAAEAFF
V: TRBV12-3/TRBV12-4; D: -; length: 12; J: TRBJ2-2; size: -; DNA: TGTGCCAGCAGCTCGCAACCCGGGGAGCTGTTTTTT; CDR3: CASSSQPGELFF
V: TRBV6-6; D: TRBD2; length: 14; J: TRBJ2-5; size: few; DNA: TGTGCCAGCAGTCCCGGGACTAGCCAAGAGACCCAGTACTTC; CDR3: CASSPGTSQETQYF
V: TRBV2; D: TRBD1; length: 14; J: TRBJ2-7; size: -; DNA: TGTGCCAGCAGTGAAGCGGTCAGGGGGAGCGAGCAGTACTTC; CDR3: CASSEAVRGSEQYF
V: TRBV12-3/TRBV12-4; D: TRBD2; length: 15; J: TRBJ2-1; size: -; DNA: TGTGCCAGCAGTTTTCCTAGCGGGGGGGACAATGAGCAGTTCTTC; CDR3: CASSFPSGGDNEQFF
V: TRBV20-1; D: TRBD1; length: 12; J: TRBJ1-1; size: once; DNA: TGCAGTGCTGTACAGGGGAGGACTGAAGCTTTCTTT; CDR3: CSAVQGRTEAFF
V: TRBV4-3; D: TRBD1; length: 14; J: TRBJ1-1; size: -; DNA: TGCGCCAGCAGCCAACAAACAGGGGGCACTGAAGCTTTCTTT; CDR3: CASSQQTGGTEAFF
V: TRBV3-1; D: -; length: 14; J: TRBJ1-2; size: once; DNA: TGTGCCAGCAGCCAGTCGACAGTTCTCCGGGACTACACCTTC; CDR3: CASSQSTVLRDYTF
V: TRBV18; D: TRBD1; length: 13; J: TRBJ2-3; size: -; DNA: TGTGCCAGCTCACCGACAGGGAGAGATACGCAGTATTTT; CDR3: CASSPTGRDTQYF
V: TRBV30; D: -; length: 13; J: TRBJ2-6; size: -; DNA: TGTGCCTGGAACCCATCTGGGGCCAACGTCCTGACTTTC; CDR3: CAWNPSGANVLTF